This T cell receptor beta chain was obtained from a study of post-analysis software for immune sequencing data (dated by TCRdb to the mid-2010s). About the study as a whole: Relapsing-remitting, secondary progressive and progressive-relapsing multiple sclerosis were recorded as disease courses, and subtype annotation was lacking for some patients. The patient repertoires were compared against 11 previously published healthy control repertoires obtained from donors aged about 6 to 28 years. A subset of samples was prepared in parallel using single-end sample barcoding, then pooled and co-amplified after Illumina adapter ligation.

TCR beta repertoires were profiled from peripheral blood of 13 young patients with multiple sclerosis to demonstrate the VDJtools post-analysis software. The patients with multiple sclerosis were children and adolescents between 6 and 15 years of age. From the cysteine up to the phenylalanine, the CDR3 has a length of 16 residues. Kept here is only the CDR3 DNA, which spans 48 bases and is read in frame from base 1. The V and J ends are trimmed by 3 bases and 0 bases, leaving 11 bases between them. As encoded in the germline V gene, CDR1 is KGHDR while CDR2 is SFDVKD. Overall results and qualifications from the work: Significantly lower normalized Chao1 diversity was found in multiple sclerosis patients than in controls, suggesting substantial peripheral T-cell clonal expansion. Significantly higher frequencies in patients than in controls were found for roughly 5 TRBV segments, including TRBV5-6, TRBV5-1 and TRBV20-1. Strong co-clustering of samples prepared in the same batch was shown by direct clustering with F measure, prompting a batch-effect correction. The multiple sclerosis patient group was slightly younger than the control group.

Library preparation employed PCR. These reads were obtained on an Illumina HiSeq 2500. Unique molecular identifiers were incorporated into TCR beta cDNA libraries to reduce PCR and sequencing biases. Roughly 500,000 cDNA molecules were obtained for every 1 to 10 million input T cells, so each molecule roughly corresponded to one T cell. Patient libraries were prepared and sequenced with the same protocol used for the earlier healthy control dataset. Within a given batch, samples were prepared together, multiplexed and sequenced on the same HiSeq lane. The paper's processing steps were these. Raw barcoded reads were processed with MIGEC, and single-read molecular identifier groups were discarded before consensus assembly and CDR3 extraction. VDJtools was used for post-analysis of the clonotype tables, with diversity normalized by down-sampling every dataset to the smallest sample size. To correct batch-related cross-sample contamination, repertoire overlap clustering matched CDR3 amino acid sequences but not nucleotide sequences. TCRdb reworked the public reads: Q25 trimming with fastp, MiXCR clone assembly, productive beta chains retained. Identical CDR3 proteins give one entry, which carries the most common genes and DNA. TCRdb, rather than the study authors, made the V and J calls. Here the sample has approximately 630,000 distinct CDR3 sequences; approximately 59% occur a single time. Together, the top ten hold roughly 10% of the sample.

On this clonotype itself: Its antigen is not yet known. No per-base quality is available; no much larger clone lies one base away.

The chain employs TRBV24-1 and TRBJ1-5; TRBD1 is perhaps the D gene, given 5 matching bases. This TCR derives from a girl aged 2-10 years with multiple sclerosis. Material for sequencing was blood. The CDR3 amino acid sequence is: CATSDPRGDSNQPQHF. The nucleotide sequence reads TGTGCCACCAGTGATCCAAGGGGAGATAGCAATCAGCCCCAGCATTTT.